A selection of T cell receptor beta chains follows, all from one sample in a study of blood T cell repertoires in COVID-19. Generated by immunoSEQ multiplex PCR, the TCRdb table keeps only in-frame clones and is missing some. The sample contains about 240,000 clones, 84% of which appear only once. The sample consisted of peripheral blood. The source of these receptors is a man aged 50 to 60 with acute or convalescent COVID-19. The CDR3 runs from the conserved cysteine through the conserved F or W. Each record gives: D gene, J gene, clone size, V gene, CDR3 length, CDR3 DNA, CDR3 protein. The D gene is left open where the match is weak. The listing skips clone size in some rows; elsewhere it reads once, few, many or a size class.

D: -; J: TRBJ1-2; size: -; V: TRBV9; length: 14; DNA: TGTGCCAGCAGCGTAGATTCTTTTAACTATGGCTACACCTTC; CDR3: CASSVDSFNYGYTF
D: TRBD1; J: TRBJ1-1; size: -; V: TRBV19; length: 14; DNA: TGTGCCAGTAGAAACAGGGGGGAGAACACTGAAGCTTTCTTT; CDR3: CASRNRGENTEAFF
D: -; J: TRBJ2-3; size: -; V: TRBV27; length: 15; DNA: TGTGCCAGCAGTGTTTGGGCAACTAGCACAGATACGCAGTATTTT; CDR3: CASSVWATSTDTQYF
D: TRBD1; J: TRBJ1-2; size: -; V: TRBV5-1; length: 13; DNA: TGCGCCAGCAGCTACCGGGACAGGGGTGGCTACACCTTC; CDR3: CASSYRDRGGYTF
D: -; J: TRBJ1-4; size: once; V: TRBV15; length: 14; DNA: TGTGCCACCAGCAGCCCGGGGATTAATGAAAAACTGTTTTTT; CDR3: CATSSPGINEKLFF
D: -; J: TRBJ1-2; size: -; V: TRBV19; length: 13; DNA: TGTGCCAGTAGTATAGAGACAGCTGCTGGCTACACCTTC; CDR3: CASSIETAAGYTF
D: TRBD2; J: TRBJ2-1; size: -; V: TRBV5-1; length: 15; DNA: TGCGCCAGCAGCTTGTTGGTTAGCGGGGGGAATGAGCAGTTCTTC; CDR3: CASSLLVSGGNEQFF
D: -; J: TRBJ2-7; size: -; V: TRBV3-1/TRBV3-2; length: 18; DNA: TGTGCCAGCAGCCAAGAACCCTTGAGTTACCCGAGCTCCTACGAGCAGTACTTC; CDR3: CASSQEPLSYPSSYEQYF
D: -; J: TRBJ1-3; size: -; V: TRBV4-1; length: 16; DNA: TGCGCCAGCAGCCAAGTAGCGGCAGACCGGGGAAACACCATATATTTT; CDR3: CASSQVAADRGNTIYF
D: TRBD2; J: TRBJ2-1; size: few; V: TRBV14; length: 14; DNA: TGTGCCAGCAGCCAAGGGACTAGCAGGGGTGAGCAGTTCTTC; CDR3: CASSQGTSRGEQFF
D: -; J: TRBJ2-7; size: -; V: TRBV21-1; length: 16; DNA: TGTGCCAGCAGCAAAGCCGAGGGATCACCGGTCTACGAGCAGTACTTC; CDR3: CASSKAEGSPVYEQYF
D: -; J: TRBJ2-3; size: -; V: TRBV6-6; length: 16; DNA: TGTGCCAGCAGTTTGCTGGGGGCCACTAGCACAGATACGCAGTATTTT; CDR3: CASSLLGATSTDTQYF
D: TRBD2; J: TRBJ2-3; size: -; V: TRBV11-2; length: 15; DNA: TGTGCCAGCAGCCCGACTAGCGGGAGTGGAGATACGCAGTATTTT; CDR3: CASSPTSGSGDTQYF
D: -; J: TRBJ1-4; size: -; V: TRBV9; length: 14; DNA: TGTGCCAGCAGCGTAGGACAGATGGGTGAAAAACTGTTTTTT; CDR3: CASSVGQMGEKLFF
D: -; J: TRBJ2-2; size: -; V: TRBV5-1; length: 16; DNA: TGCGCCAGCAGCCCCCCCCAGGGAACGAACACCGGGGAGCTGTTTTTT; CDR3: CASSPPQGTNTGELFF
D: -; J: TRBJ2-2; size: -; V: TRBV11-3; length: 16; DNA: TGTGCCAGCAGCCTAGGCGGGACAGCGAACACCGGGGAGCTGTTTTTT; CDR3: CASSLGGTANTGELFF
D: -; J: TRBJ1-5; size: -; V: TRBV5-1; length: 16; DNA: TGCGCCAGCAGCGAGGGCGGTGGCGGGGGCAATCAGCCCCAGCATTTT; CDR3: CASSEGGGGGNQPQHF
D: TRBD2; J: TRBJ2-1; size: -; V: TRBV7-3; length: 14; DNA: TGTGCCAGCAGTCTAGCGGGGGGGATTGATGAGCAGTTCTTC; CDR3: CASSLAGGIDEQFF
D: -; J: TRBJ1-4; size: -; V: TRBV7-2; length: 16; DNA: TGTGCCAGCAGCTTAGGGTCAACAGGAAGTGCAGAAAAACTGTTTTTT; CDR3: CASSLGSTGSAEKLFF
D: -; J: TRBJ1-1; size: once; V: TRBV5-1; length: 15; DNA: TGCGCCAGCAGCTTGGTGGGGACACCGAACACTGAAGCTTTCTTT; CDR3: CASSLVGTPNTEAFF
D: TRBD1; J: TRBJ2-7; size: -; V: TRBV5-8; length: 13; DNA: TGTGCCAGCAGGAGGACAGGGACCTACGAGCAGTACTTC; CDR3: CASRRTGTYEQYF
D: TRBD2; J: TRBJ2-1; size: -; V: TRBV5-8; length: 16; DNA: TGTGCCAGCAGCTCCGGACTAGCGGGGGCCTACAATGAGCAGTTCTTC; CDR3: CASSSGLAGAYNEQFF
D: TRBD2; J: TRBJ2-5; size: -; V: TRBV24-1; length: 15; DNA: TGTGCCACCAGTGAGACCGCGGGAGGCTCTGAGACCCAGTACTTC; CDR3: CATSETAGGSETQYF
D: TRBD1; J: TRBJ2-5; size: -; V: TRBV2; length: 13; DNA: TGTGCCAGCTACTGGACAGGGGGAGAGACCCAGTACTTC; CDR3: CASYWTGGETQYF
D: -; J: TRBJ2-2; size: -; V: TRBV5-1; length: 16; DNA: TGCGCCAGCAGCCCCCCGACTGCTAGCGCGGCCGGGGAGCTGTTTTTT; CDR3: CASSPPTASAAGELFF
D: -; J: TRBJ2-1; size: -; V: TRBV28; length: 13; DNA: TGTGCCAGCAGTTTGAGAGGTGGGAATGAGCAGTTCTTC; CDR3: CASSLRGGNEQFF
D: TRBD2; J: TRBJ2-5; size: -; V: TRBV7-9; length: 13; DNA: TGTGCCAGCAGCTTAGGCGGGAGTGAGACCCAGTACTTC; CDR3: CASSLGGSETQYF
D: -; J: TRBJ2-2; size: -; V: TRBV2; length: 16; DNA: TGTGCCAGCAGTGATTCCGCGGGCGTGGGCACCGGGGAGCTGTTTTTT; CDR3: CASSDSAGVGTGELFF
D: TRBD1; J: TRBJ1-5; size: -; V: TRBV5-8; length: 14; DNA: TGTGCCAGCAGCTTTCTGACAGGGACGGGGCCCCAGCATTTT; CDR3: CASSFLTGTGPQHF
D: TRBD2; J: TRBJ2-2; size: once; V: TRBV2; length: 19; DNA: TGTGCCAGCAGTCCTCTAAGTTGGAGGGACTACAGCAACACCGGGGAGCTGTTTTTT; CDR3: CASSPLSWRDYSNTGELFF
D: -; J: TRBJ1-1; size: -; V: TRBV18; length: 14; DNA: TGTGCCAGCTCACCGGTTCAGAAGAACACTGAAGCTTTCTTT; CDR3: CASSPVQKNTEAFF
D: -; J: TRBJ2-2; size: -; V: TRBV11-3; length: 13; DNA: TGTGCCAGCAGCTTAGATCCCAGCGGGGAGCTGTTTTTT; CDR3: CASSLDPSGELFF
D: TRBD1; J: TRBJ1-6; size: once; V: TRBV27; length: 16; DNA: TGTGCCAGCAGCCCCACACCCGGACAGGGGAGTTCACCCCTCCACTTT; CDR3: CASSPTPGQGSSPLHF
D: -; J: TRBJ2-1; size: -; V: TRBV9; length: 14; DNA: TGTGCCAGCAGCGTTCACGGGGAAGACAATGAGCAGTTCTTC; CDR3: CASSVHGEDNEQFF
D: TRBD1; J: TRBJ1-4; size: -; V: TRBV5-1; length: 16; DNA: TGCGCCAGCAGTTCACAGGGGATCGGAACTAATGAAAAACTGTTTTTT; CDR3: CASSSQGIGTNEKLFF
D: -; J: TRBJ1-2; size: -; V: TRBV6-5; length: 14; DNA: TGTGCCAGCAGTACCGATACAGGGTTCTATGGCTACACCTTC; CDR3: CASSTDTGFYGYTF
D: TRBD1; J: TRBJ1-2; size: -; V: TRBV6-5; length: 14; DNA: TGTGCCAGCAGTTACTCAGGACAGGGCTATGGCTACACCTTC; CDR3: CASSYSGQGYGYTF
D: TRBD1; J: TRBJ2-5; size: -; V: TRBV7-7; length: 14; DNA: TGTGCTAGCAGCAGGGGACAGAGCCAAGAGACCCAGTACTTC; CDR3: CASSRGQSQETQYF
D: -; J: TRBJ1-6; size: -; V: TRBV7-3; length: 13; DNA: TGTGCCAGCAGCTCAAGCGAGAATTCACCCCTCCACTTT; CDR3: CASSSSENSPLHF
D: -; J: TRBJ2-7; size: -; V: TRBV24-1; length: 15; DNA: TGTGCCACCAGTGATTTGCGGTGGGGGGCCTACGAGCAGTACTTC; CDR3: CATSDLRWGAYEQYF
D: TRBD1; J: TRBJ1-2; size: -; V: TRBV6-4; length: 20; DNA: TGTGCCAGCAGTGATAGGGCAGGGGGTACGGGGGTCTCCTCCCACTATGGCTACACCTTC; CDR3: CASSDRAGGTGVSSHYGYTF
D: -; J: TRBJ2-7; size: -; V: TRBV18; length: 14; DNA: TGTGCCAGCTCACCACCGGTAGGAGCCTACGAGCAGTACTTC; CDR3: CASSPPVGAYEQYF
D: TRBD2; J: TRBJ2-1; size: -; V: TRBV11-3; length: 16; DNA: TGTGCCAGCAGCGTCCTCCCCGGGACTAACTACAATGAGCAGTTCTTC; CDR3: CASSVLPGTNYNEQFF
D: TRBD1; J: TRBJ2-7; size: -; V: TRBV27; length: 14; DNA: TGTGCCAGCAGTCTGGACAGGTTGGGTCTCGAGCAGTACTTC; CDR3: CASSLDRLGLEQYF
D: TRBD1; J: TRBJ2-7; size: -; V: TRBV2; length: 15; DNA: TGTGCCAGCAGTGATACCGGGACAGGGGACCACGAGCAGTACTTC; CDR3: CASSDTGTGDHEQYF
D: TRBD1; J: TRBJ2-7; size: -; V: TRBV11-2; length: 14; DNA: TGTGCCAGCAGCCCACTGGGACAGGGTATCGAGCAGTACTTC; CDR3: CASSPLGQGIEQYF
D: -; J: TRBJ1-2; size: -; V: TRBV6-5; length: 10; DNA: TGTGCCAGTGCGAACTATGGCTACACCTTC; CDR3: CASANYGYTF
D: -; J: TRBJ1-3; size: -; V: TRBV4-1; length: 17; DNA: TGCGCCAGCAGCCAAGACTTGGCCCCCCCCTCTGGAAACACCATATATTTT; CDR3: CASSQDLAPPSGNTIYF
D: TRBD1; J: TRBJ1-2; size: -; V: TRBV3-1/TRBV3-2; length: 16; DNA: TGTGCCAGCAGCCAAGATGTGGACAGGGGTTTCTATGGCTACACCTTC; CDR3: CASSQDVDRGFYGYTF